This TCR beta chain originates from a study of cytomegalovirus exposure and HLA in healthy donors. On the study more broadly: An early release of data contained approximately 80 million unique TCRs, which came from HLA-typed donors.

Trimming took 0 bases from V and 4 from J; bases not matched to a gene: 8. This CDR3 has 16 residues. CDR1 and CDR2 (germline): SGDLS, YYNGEE. Study-wide findings and caveats: Reported findings show TCR beta sequences accurately forecast HLA-A and HLA-B alleles in most subjects. Earlier analysis found most TCR beta V segments productive about 87% or about 30% of the time.

As for this clone: The antigen is undetermined.

PCR was performed using 60 Vbeta and 13 Jbeta primers. Using immunoSEQ multiplex PCR, the repertoire was profiled, and TCRdb retains in-frame clones only, with some absent. The sample contains around 150,000 clones, 82% of which appear only once. Sequenced sample: PBMCs. This TCR was recovered from a girl aged 5-17 years in good health and CMV-seropositive. The chain uses TRBV9 and TRBJ1-1, with TRBD1 matching over 8 bases. This CDR3 reads CASSVGGQGLGTEAFF. For the CDR3, the DNA is TGTGCCAGCAGCGTAGGCGGACAGGGACTCGGCACTGAAGCTTTCTTT. The variable domain in full, completed from reference TRBV9 and TRBJ1-1, reads DSGVTQTPKHLITATGQRVTLRCSPRSGDLSVYWYQQSLDQGLQFLIQYYNGEERAKGNILERFSAQQFPDLHSELNLSSLELGDSALYFCASSVGGQGLGTEAFFGQGTRLTVV.